This T cell receptor (beta chain) was identified in a study of cytomegalovirus exposure and HLA in healthy donors. The CDR3 is made up of 16 amino acids. Trimming cost V 0 bases and J 5 bases; bases outside gene matches: 6. Germline V gene data show CDR1 as SGHRS and CDR2 as YFSETQ. This PCR relied on a set of 60 Vbeta primers and 13 Jbeta primers. TCRdb keeps only in-frame clones here, not all; method: immunoSEQ multiplex PCR. This repertoire includes under 100,000 clones. The sequence was obtained from a man aged 25-45 years in good health and CMV-seronegative. Sequencing was performed on PBMCs. The chain has TRBV5-1 and TRBJ2-1; TRBD2 matches 9 bases. The CDR3 protein is CASSLDPSGTNNEQFF. The DNA for the CDR3 is TGCGCCAGCAGCTTGGATCCTAGCGGGACGAACAATGAGCAGTTCTTC.